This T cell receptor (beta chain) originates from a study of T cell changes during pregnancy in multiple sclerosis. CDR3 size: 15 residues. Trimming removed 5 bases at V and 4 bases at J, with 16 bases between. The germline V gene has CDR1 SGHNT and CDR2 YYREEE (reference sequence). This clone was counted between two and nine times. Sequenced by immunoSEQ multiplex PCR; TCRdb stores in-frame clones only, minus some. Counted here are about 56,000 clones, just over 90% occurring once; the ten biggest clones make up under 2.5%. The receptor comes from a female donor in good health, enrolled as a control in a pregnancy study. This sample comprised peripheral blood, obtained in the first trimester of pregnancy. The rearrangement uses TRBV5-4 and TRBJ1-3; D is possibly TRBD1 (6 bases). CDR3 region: CASSPMGARGNTIYF. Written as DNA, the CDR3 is TGTGCCAGCAGTCCGATGGGGGCGCGGGGAAACACCATATATTTT.